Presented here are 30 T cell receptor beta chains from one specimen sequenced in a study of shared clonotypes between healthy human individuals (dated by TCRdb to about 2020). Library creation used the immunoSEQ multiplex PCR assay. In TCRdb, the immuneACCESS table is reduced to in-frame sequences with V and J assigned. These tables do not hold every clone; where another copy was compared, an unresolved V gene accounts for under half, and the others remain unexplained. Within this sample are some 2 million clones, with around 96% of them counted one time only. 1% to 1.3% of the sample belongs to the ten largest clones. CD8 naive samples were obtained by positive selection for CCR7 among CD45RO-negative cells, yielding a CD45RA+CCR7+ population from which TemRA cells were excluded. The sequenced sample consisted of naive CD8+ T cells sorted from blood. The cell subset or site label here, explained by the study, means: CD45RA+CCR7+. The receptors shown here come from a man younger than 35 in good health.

CDR3 sequence (DNA): TGCGCCAGCAGCCGACAGGGGTTCGGCGATGGCTACACCTTC. It specifies CASSRQGFGDGYTF. The chain joins TRBV4-3 to TRBJ1-2, with TRBD1 matching over 8 bases. Per germline, CDR1 LGHNA and CDR2 YSLEER. V dropped 4 bases and J dropped 6; count of bases not matched to a gene: 7. The CDR3 is 14 residues long.

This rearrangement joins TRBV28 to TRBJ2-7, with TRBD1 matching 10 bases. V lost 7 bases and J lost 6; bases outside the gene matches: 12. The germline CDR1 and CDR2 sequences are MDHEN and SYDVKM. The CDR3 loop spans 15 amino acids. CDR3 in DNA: TGTGCCAGCACCGAAACCGGGACAGGGGATAGCGAGCAGTACTTC. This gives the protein CASTETGTGDSEQYF.

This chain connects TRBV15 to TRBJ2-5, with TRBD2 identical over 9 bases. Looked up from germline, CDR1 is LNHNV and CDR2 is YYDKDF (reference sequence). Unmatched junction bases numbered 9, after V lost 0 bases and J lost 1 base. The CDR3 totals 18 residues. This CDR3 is CATSRENQAGGLQETQYF. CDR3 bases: TGTGCCACCAGCAGAGAGAACCAAGCGGGAGGTCTCCAAGAGACCCAGTACTTC.

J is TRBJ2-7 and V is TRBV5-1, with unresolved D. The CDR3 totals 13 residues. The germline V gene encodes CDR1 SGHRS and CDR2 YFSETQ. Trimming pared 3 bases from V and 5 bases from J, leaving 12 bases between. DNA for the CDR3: TGCGCCAGCAGCTCCGTATTAGGCAACGAGCAGTACTTC. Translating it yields CASSSVLGNEQYF.

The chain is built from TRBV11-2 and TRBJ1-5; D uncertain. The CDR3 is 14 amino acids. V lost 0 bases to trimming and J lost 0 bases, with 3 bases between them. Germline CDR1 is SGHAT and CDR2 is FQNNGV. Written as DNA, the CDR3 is TGTGCCAGCAGCTTAGAAGATAGCAATCAGCCCCAGCATTTT. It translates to CASSLEDSNQPQHF.

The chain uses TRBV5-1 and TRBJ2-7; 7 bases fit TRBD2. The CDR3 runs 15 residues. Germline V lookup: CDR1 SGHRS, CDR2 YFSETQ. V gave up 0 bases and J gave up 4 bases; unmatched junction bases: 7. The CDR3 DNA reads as TGCGCCAGCAGCTTGGAGGCGGGAGTATGGTACGAGCAGTACTTC. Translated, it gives CASSLEAGVWYEQYF.

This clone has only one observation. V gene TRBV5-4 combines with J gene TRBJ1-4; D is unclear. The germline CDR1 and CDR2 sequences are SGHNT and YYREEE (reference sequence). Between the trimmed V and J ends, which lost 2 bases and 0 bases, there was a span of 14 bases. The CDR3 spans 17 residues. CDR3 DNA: TGTGCCAGCAGCTTACGGCCCTTCGAGGCAACTAATGAAAAACTGTTTTTT. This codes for CASSLRPFEATNEKLFF.

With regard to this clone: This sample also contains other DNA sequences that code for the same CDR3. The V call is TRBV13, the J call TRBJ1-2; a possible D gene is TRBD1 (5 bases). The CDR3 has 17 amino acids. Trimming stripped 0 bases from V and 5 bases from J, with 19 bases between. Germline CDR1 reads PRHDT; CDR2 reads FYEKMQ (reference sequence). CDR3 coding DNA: TGTGCCAGCAGCTTAGGCTCCCCGGGACGGATCAATTATGGCTACACCTTC. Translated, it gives CASSLGSPGRINYGYTF.

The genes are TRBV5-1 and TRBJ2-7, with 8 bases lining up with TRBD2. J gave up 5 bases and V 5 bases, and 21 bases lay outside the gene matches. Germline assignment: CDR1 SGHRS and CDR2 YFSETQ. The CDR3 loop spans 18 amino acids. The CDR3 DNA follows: TGCGCCAGCAGTGCGGCCCTCCACGGCGGGGGGCTTAAAGACGAGCAGTACTTC. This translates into CASSAALHGGGLKDEQYF.

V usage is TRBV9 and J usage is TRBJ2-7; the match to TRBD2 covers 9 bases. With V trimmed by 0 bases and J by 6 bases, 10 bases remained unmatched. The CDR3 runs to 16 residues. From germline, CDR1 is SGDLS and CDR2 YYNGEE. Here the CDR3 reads CASSVGPSGDLGEQYF. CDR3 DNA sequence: TGTGCCAGCAGCGTAGGGCCTAGCGGGGACCTGGGCGAGCAGTACTTC.

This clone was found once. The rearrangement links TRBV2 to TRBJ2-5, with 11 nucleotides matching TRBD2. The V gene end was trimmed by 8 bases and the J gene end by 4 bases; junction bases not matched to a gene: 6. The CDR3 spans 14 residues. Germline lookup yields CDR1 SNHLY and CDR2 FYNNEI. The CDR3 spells CASLLAGEGETQYF. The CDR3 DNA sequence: TGTGCCAGCTTACTAGCGGGAGAGGGAGAGACCCAGTACTTC.

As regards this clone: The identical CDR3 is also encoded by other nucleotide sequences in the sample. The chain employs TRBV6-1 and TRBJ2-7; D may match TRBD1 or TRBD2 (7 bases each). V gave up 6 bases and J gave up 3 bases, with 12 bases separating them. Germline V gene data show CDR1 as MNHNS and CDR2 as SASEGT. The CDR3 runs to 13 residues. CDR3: CASRAGGVYEQYF. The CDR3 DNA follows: TGTGCCAGCAGGGCAGGGGGGGTCTACGAGCAGTACTTC.

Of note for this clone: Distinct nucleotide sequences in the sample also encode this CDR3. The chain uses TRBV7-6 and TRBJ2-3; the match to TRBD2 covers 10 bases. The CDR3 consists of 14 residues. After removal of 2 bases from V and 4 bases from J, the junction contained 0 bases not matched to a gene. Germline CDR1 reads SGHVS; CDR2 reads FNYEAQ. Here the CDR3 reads CASSLSGGADTQYF. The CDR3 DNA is TGTGCCAGCAGCTTAAGCGGGGGGGCAGATACGCAGTATTTT.

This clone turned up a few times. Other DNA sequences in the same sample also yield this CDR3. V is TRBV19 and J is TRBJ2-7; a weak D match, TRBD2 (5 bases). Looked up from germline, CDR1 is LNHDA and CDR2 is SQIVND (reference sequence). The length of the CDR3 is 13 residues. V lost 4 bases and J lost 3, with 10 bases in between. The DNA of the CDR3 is TGTGCCAGTAGTACCGGGGTGGGCTACGAGCAGTACTTC. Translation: CASSTGVGYEQYF.

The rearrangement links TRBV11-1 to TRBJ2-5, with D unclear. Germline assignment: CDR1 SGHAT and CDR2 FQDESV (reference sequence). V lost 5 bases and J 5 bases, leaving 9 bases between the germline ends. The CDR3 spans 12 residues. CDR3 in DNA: TGTGCCAGCAGCCCCCCGAGTGAGACCCAGTACTTC. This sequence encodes CASSPPSETQYF.

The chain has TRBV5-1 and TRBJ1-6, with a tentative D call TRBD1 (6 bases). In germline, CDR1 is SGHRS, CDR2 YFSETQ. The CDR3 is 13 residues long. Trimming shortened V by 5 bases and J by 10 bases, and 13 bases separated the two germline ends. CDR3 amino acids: CASSSDSGSPLHF. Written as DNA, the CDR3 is TGCGCCAGCAGTTCGGACAGTGGATCACCCCTCCACTTT.

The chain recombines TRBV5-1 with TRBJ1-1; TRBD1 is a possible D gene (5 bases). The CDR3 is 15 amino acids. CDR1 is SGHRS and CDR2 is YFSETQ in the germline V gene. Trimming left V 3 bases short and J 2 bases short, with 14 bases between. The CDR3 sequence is CASSYGAGANTEAFF. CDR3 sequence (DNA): TGCGCCAGCAGCTACGGCGCCGGGGCAAACACTGAAGCTTTCTTT.

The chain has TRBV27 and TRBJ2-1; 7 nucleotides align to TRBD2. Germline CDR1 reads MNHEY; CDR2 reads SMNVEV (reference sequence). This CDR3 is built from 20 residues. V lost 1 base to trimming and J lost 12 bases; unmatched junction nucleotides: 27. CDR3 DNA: TGTGCCAGCAGTTTATGGTGGGTAGGAGCGGGAAATAATTACACTTACCGGCAGTTCTTC. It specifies CASSLWWVGAGNNYTYRQFF.

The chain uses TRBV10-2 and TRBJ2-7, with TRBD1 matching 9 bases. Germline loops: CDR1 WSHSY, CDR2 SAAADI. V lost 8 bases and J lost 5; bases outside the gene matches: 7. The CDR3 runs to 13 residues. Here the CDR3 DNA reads TGCGCCAGCTTACAGGGGGCGAGGAACGAGCAGTACTTC. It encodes CASLQGARNEQYF.

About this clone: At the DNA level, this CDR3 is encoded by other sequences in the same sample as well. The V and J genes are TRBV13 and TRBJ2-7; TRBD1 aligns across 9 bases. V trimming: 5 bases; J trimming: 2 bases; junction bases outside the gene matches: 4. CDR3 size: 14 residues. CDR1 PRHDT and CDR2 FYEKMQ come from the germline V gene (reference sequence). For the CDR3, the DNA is TGTGCCAGCAGCGCCGGGACAGGGACCTACGAGCAGTACTTC. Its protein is CASSAGTGTYEQYF. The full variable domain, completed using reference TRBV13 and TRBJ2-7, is AAGVIQSPRHLIKEKRETATLKCYPIPRHDTVYWYQQGPGQDPQFLISFYEKMQSDKGSIPDRFSAQQFSDYHSELNMSSLELGDSALYFCASSAGTGTYEQYFGPGTRLTVT.

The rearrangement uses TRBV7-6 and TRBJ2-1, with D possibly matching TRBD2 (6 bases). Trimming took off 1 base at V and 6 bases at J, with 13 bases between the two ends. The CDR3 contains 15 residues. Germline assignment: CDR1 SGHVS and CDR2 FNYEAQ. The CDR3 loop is CASSLEAERVNEQFF. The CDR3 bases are TGTGCCAGCAGCTTAGAGGCGGAGCGGGTCAATGAGCAGTTCTTC.

The DNA of the CDR3 is TGTGCCAGCAGCCTTCTGACAGGGTATCAAGAGACCCAGTACTTC. Its protein product is CASSLLTGYQETQYF. This chain connects TRBV5-6 to TRBJ2-5, with TRBD1 matching over 7 bases. The V gene end was trimmed by 4 bases and the J gene end by 2 bases; junction bases not matched to a gene: 8. This CDR3 spans 15 amino acids. In germline, CDR1 is SGHDT, CDR2 YYEEEE.

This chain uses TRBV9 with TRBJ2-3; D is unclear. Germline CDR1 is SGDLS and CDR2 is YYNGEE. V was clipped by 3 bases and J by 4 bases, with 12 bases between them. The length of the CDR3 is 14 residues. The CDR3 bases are TGTGCCAGCAGCGACTCCGGGCTCGCAGATACGCAGTATTTT. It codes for CASSDSGLADTQYF. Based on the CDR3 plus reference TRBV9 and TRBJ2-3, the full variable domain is DSGVTQTPKHLITATGQRVTLRCSPRSGDLSVYWYQQSLDQGLQFLIQYYNGEERAKGNILERFSAQQFPDLHSELNLSSLELGDSALYFCASSDSGLADTQYFGPGTRLTVL.

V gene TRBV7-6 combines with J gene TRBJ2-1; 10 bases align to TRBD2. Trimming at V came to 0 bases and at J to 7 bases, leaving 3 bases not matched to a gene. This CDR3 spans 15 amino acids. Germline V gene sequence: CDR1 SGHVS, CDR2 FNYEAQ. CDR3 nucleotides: TGTGCCAGCAGCTTAGCTAGCGGGGGGTTGAATGAGCAGTTCTTC. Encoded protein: CASSLASGGLNEQFF.

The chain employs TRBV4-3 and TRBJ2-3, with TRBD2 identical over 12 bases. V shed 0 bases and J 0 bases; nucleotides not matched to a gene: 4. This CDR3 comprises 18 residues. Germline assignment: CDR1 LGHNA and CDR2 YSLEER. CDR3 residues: CASSQDRLAGASTDTQYF. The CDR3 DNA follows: TGCGCCAGCAGCCAAGATAGACTAGCGGGGGCAAGCACAGATACGCAGTATTTT.

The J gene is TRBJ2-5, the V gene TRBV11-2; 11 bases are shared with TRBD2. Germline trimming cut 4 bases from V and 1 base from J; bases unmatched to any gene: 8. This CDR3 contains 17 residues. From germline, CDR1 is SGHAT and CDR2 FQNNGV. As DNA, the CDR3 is TGTGCCAGCAGCTCCGGGACTAGCGGCCCCCGCCAAGAGACCCAGTACTTC. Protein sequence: CASSSGTSGPRQETQYF.

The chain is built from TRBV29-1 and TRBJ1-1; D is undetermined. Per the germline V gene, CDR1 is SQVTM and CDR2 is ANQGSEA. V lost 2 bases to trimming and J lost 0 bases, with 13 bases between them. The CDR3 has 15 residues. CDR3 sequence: CSVELIGSLNTEAFF. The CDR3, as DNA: TGCAGCGTTGAATTAATTGGGTCATTGAACACTGAAGCTTTCTTT.

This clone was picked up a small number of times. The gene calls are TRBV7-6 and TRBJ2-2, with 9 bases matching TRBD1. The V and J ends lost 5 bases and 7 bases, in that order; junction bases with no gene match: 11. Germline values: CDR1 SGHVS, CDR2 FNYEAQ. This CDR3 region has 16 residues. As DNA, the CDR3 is TGTGCCAGCAGCGCCGGCCCGGGACAGGGATTCGGGGAGCTGTTTTTT. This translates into CASSAGPGQGFGELFF.

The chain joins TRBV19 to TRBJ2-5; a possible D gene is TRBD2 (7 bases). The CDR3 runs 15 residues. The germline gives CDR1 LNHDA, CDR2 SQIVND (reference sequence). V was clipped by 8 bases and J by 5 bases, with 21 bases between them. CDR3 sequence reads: CASGPSEGGPETQYF. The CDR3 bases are TGTGCCAGTGGCCCAAGCGAGGGGGGGCCTGAGACCCAGTACTTC.

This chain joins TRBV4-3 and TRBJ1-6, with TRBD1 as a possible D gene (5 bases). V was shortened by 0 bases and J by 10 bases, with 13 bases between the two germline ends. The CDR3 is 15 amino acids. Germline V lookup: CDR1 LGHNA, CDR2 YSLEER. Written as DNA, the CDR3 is TGCGCCAGCAGCCAAGATCACGACAGTCAATCACCCCTCCACTTT. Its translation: CASSQDHDSQSPLHF.